This TCR beta chain was sequenced for a study of control samples from healthy donors and cancer patients. The CDR3 is 13 residues long. Germline-derived CDR1 and CDR2 are MNHEY and SVGAGI. The V end was cut by 6 bases, the J end by 9 bases, with 12 bases between. Sequenced by immunoSEQ multiplex PCR; TCRdb stores in-frame clones only, minus some. The table shows around 140,000 clones, with roughly 89% occurring only once. The genes are TRBV6-5 and TRBJ1-6; D uncertain. The sequencing input was PBMCs. The receptor comes from a man aged 45-60 years with head and neck cancer. The CDR3 sequence is CASSAEGGSPLHF. For the CDR3, the DNA is TGTGCCAGCAGCGCCGAGGGCGGTTCACCCCTCCACTTT.